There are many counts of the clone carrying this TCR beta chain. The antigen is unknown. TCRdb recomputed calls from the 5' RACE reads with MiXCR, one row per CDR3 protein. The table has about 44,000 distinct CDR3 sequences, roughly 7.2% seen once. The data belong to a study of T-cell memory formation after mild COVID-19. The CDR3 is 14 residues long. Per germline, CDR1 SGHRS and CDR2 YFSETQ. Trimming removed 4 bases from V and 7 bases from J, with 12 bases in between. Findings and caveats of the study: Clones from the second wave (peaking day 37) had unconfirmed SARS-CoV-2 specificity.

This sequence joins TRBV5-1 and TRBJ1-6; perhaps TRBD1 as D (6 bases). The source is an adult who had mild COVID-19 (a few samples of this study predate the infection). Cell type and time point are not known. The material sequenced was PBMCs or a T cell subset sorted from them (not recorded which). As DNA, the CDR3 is TGCGCCAGCAGCGCCGGACAGAACAATTCACCCCTCCACTTT. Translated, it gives CASSAGQNNSPLHF.